Given below is one T cell receptor beta chain in context. This sample is drawn from a study of CD8 T cells in Susac syndrome. CDR3 length: 18 residues. The V and J ends lost 6 bases and 0 bases, in that order; junction bases with no gene match: 12. Germline values: CDR1 SEHNR, CDR2 FQNEAQ (reference sequence). With random hexamers, about 0.45 to 1 ug RNA was reverse transcribed. The authors amplified TCR beta CDR3 across 54 Vbeta and 13 Jbeta using immunoSEQ multiplex PCR. TCRdb re-derived calls from the immunoSEQ multiplex PCR reads in MiXCR, one entry per CDR3 protein. The profile shows about 80,000 distinct CDR3 sequences, around 94% of them singletons. Healthy donors served as the controls. They were matched for age and sex. TEMRA cells were FACS-enriched, with CD8+ and CD4+ T cells isolated negatively.

The chain uses TRBV7-9 and TRBJ1-1; 11 nucleotides match TRBD1. The sequence was obtained from a human donor in good health. The specimen sequenced was CD8+ T cells from PBMCs. The CDR3 DNA reads TGTGCCAGCAGGACACCGTGGACAGGGGGCGAATTGAACACTGAAGCTTTCTTT. Protein product: CASRTPWTGGELNTEAFF.